This entry lists 23 T cell receptor beta chains sequenced from one sample in a study of blood T cell repertoires in COVID-19. The table came from immunoSEQ multiplex PCR; TCRdb's copy has only in-frame clones and leaves some out. The sample includes some 75,000 clones, roughly 89% of them seen just once. The sequencing sample was made of peripheral blood. These receptors were obtained from a man in his fifties or sixties with acute or convalescent COVID-19.

V usage is TRBV25-1 and J usage is TRBJ2-1; 11 bases are a match to TRBD1. Trimming removed 4 bases from V and 3 bases from J; junction bases left unmatched: 2. The CDR3 totals 15 residues. Germline lookup yields CDR1 MGHDK and CDR2 SYGVNS. CDR3 sequence (DNA): TGTGCCAGCAGTGTGGGGACAGGGGGCTACAATGAGCAGTTCTTC. Its protein is CASSVGTGGYNEQFF.

The chain is built from TRBV27 and TRBJ1-3; no reliable D call. This CDR3 spans 13 amino acids. The germline gives CDR1 MNHEY, CDR2 SMNVEV (reference sequence). Trimming removed 8 bases at V and 4 bases at J, with 12 bases between. CDR3 DNA: TGTGCCAGCTCCAGTGCGGGAGGAAACACCATATATTTT. Amino acids: CASSSAGGNTIYF.

This clone was seen a few times. The rearrangement links TRBV6-1 to TRBJ1-3; weak D call: TRBD1 (5 bases). CDR3 length equals 16 residues. With 2 bases removed from V and 4 bases from J, the gap between germline ends came to 15 bases. The V gene's germline CDR1 is MNHNS and CDR2 SASEGT. The CDR3 coding sequence is TGTGCCAGCAGTGAATGGGGGGACTACCCCGGAAACACCATATATTTT. Protein sequence: CASSEWGDYPGNTIYF.

The genes are TRBV6-5 and TRBJ1-1, with 9 bases fitting TRBD1. The V segment lost 6 bases and the J segment 6 bases; nucleotides outside the gene matches: 11. CDR1 is MNHEY, CDR2 SVGAGI, per germline. The CDR3 has 15 amino acids. CDR3 DNA sequence: TGTGCCAGCAGGGGTAACAGGGGGCGTGGAGCTGAAGCTTTCTTT. Its translation is CASRGNRGRGAEAFF.

This chain connects TRBV4-2 to TRBJ2-7; TRBD2 matches 8 bases. J gave up 6 bases and V 5 bases, and 9 bases lay outside the gene matches. Germline-derived CDR1 and CDR2 are LGHNA and YNFKEQ. This CDR3 region has 14 residues. CDR3 nucleotides: TGTGCCAGCAGCTCCGGGACTAGGGAGGGCGAGCAGTACTTC. Protein sequence: CASSSGTREGEQYF.

In its sample, this clone was seen a few times. The chain couples TRBV10-3 to TRBJ2-7; a possible D gene is TRBD2 (5 bases). Germline V gene lookup returns CDR1 ENHRY and CDR2 SYGVKD. Trimming took off 0 bases at V and 2 bases at J, with 8 bases between the two ends. This CDR3 has 14 residues. The CDR3 protein is CAISESEETYEQYF. In nucleotides, the CDR3 is TGTGCCATCAGTGAGTCGGAGGAAACCTACGAGCAGTACTTC.

The CDR3 sequence is CASSSGTGIETQYF. DNA for the CDR3: TGTGCCAGCAGCAGCGGGACAGGGATTGAGACCCAGTACTTC. The rearrangement uses TRBV7-9 and TRBJ2-5; TRBD1 agrees at 9 bases. The CDR3 runs 14 residues. Germline CDR1 is SEHNR and CDR2 is FQNEAQ (reference sequence). J lost 5 bases, V lost 5 bases, and 6 bases had no gene match.

The chain joins TRBV5-1 to TRBJ1-4; D may be TRBD1 (5 bases). Between the trimmed V and J ends, which lost 1 base and 0 bases, there was a span of 10 bases. Germline-derived CDR1 and CDR2 are SGHRS and YFSETQ. This CDR3 spans 16 amino acids. CDR3 DNA sequence: TGCGCCAGCAGCTTGAGGGGCCGCGCAACTAATGAAAAACTGTTTTTT. Encoded protein: CASSLRGRATNEKLFF.

V and J are TRBV18 and TRBJ2-5, with D tentatively TRBD1 (6 bases). There are 15 residues in the CDR3. With 3 bases removed from V and 4 bases from J, the gap between germline ends came to 15 bases. In germline, CDR1 is KGHSH, CDR2 LQKENI. The CDR3 spells CASSPRQGQRETQYF. CDR3 coding DNA: TGTGCCAGCTCACCCCGGCAGGGGCAGCGAGAGACCCAGTACTTC.

The rearrangement links TRBV9 to TRBJ1-2; the match to TRBD1 covers 7 bases. J gave up 5 bases and V 1 base, and 5 bases lay outside the gene matches. The CDR3 runs 14 residues. The germline V gene encodes CDR1 SGDLS and CDR2 YYNGEE. CDR3 region: CASSVRTGNYGYTF. Here the CDR3 DNA reads TGTGCCAGCAGCGTACGGACAGGCAATTATGGCTACACCTTC.

V is TRBV19 and J is TRBJ2-1, with a weak D call TRBD1 (5 bases). Between the trimmed V and J ends, which lost 1 base and 6 bases, there was a span of 7 bases. CDR3 length equals 13 residues. The germline V gene has CDR1 LNHDA and CDR2 SQIVND (reference sequence). The CDR3 region has the DNA TGTGCCAGTAGTATAGGACAGTTCAATGAGCAGTTCTTC. This translates into CASSIGQFNEQFF.

This chain connects TRBV7-3 to TRBJ1-3; no definite D call. In germline, CDR1 is SGHTA, CDR2 FQGTGA. CDR3 length equals 12 residues. Trimming took 5 bases from V and 3 from J, leaving 5 bases between them. The CDR3 spells CASSAGGNTIYF. CDR3 coding DNA: TGTGCCAGCAGCGCCGGTGGAAACACCATATATTTT. Supplemented by reference TRBV7-3 and TRBJ1-3, the full variable domain reads GAGVSQTPSNKVTEKGKYVELRCDPISGHTALYWYRQSLGQGPEFLIYFQGTGAADDSGLPNDRFFAVRPEGSVSTLKIQRTERGDSAVYLCASSAGGNTIYFGEGSWLTVV.

This chain uses TRBV12-5 with TRBJ2-2; 11 positions agree with TRBD2. After removal of 3 bases from V and 4 bases from J, the junction contained 22 bases not matched to a gene. This CDR3 comprises 22 residues. Germline-derived CDR1 and CDR2 are LGHNT and FRNRAP. CDR3 sequence: CASGLRGVNLPGTSGSTGELFF. In DNA, the CDR3 is TGTGCTAGTGGTTTACGGGGGGTAAATCTTCCGGGAACTAGCGGGAGCACCGGGGAGCTGTTTTTT.

For the CDR3, the DNA is TGTGCCAGTAGTCTGCCACCGGGACAGGGACCGAACACCGGGGAGCTGTTTTTT. Protein product: CASSLPPGQGPNTGELFF. The J gene is TRBJ2-2, the V gene TRBV19; 9 positions match TRBD1. The CDR3 is 18 residues long. The J segment lost 0 bases and the V segment lost 5 bases, leaving 10 bases of the junction unmatched. Germline lookup yields CDR1 LNHDA and CDR2 SQIVND (reference sequence).

The chain combines TRBV5-1 with TRBJ2-5; TRBD1 matches 10 bases. This CDR3 has 16 residues. Trimming at V came to 0 bases and at J to 5 bases, leaving 7 bases not matched to a gene. CDR1 and CDR2 (germline): SGHRS, YFSETQ. The CDR3, as DNA: TGCGCCAGCAGCTTGGCCCTTGGGACAGGGGAGGAGACCCAGTACTTC. Amino acid sequence: CASSLALGTGEETQYF. The variable domain in full, with the rest retrieved from reference TRBV5-1 and TRBJ2-5, is KAGVTQTPRYLIKTRGQQVTLSCSPISGHRSVSWYQQTPGQGLQFLFEYFSETQRNKGNFPGRFSGRQFSNSRSEMNVSTLELGDSALYLCASSLALGTGEETQYFGPGTRLLVL.

The chain combines TRBV29-1 with TRBJ2-1; possibly TRBD2 for D (6 bases). The CDR3 consists of 14 residues. Germline loops: CDR1 SQVTM, CDR2 ANQGSEA. The V end lost 2 bases, the J end lost 2 bases, and 10 bases lay between the germline ends. The CDR3 DNA reads TGCAGCGTTGAAACTAGCCGAGCCTACAATGAGCAGTTCTTC. This translates into CSVETSRAYNEQFF.

CDR3 protein: CASSLSLAGGQETQYF. In nucleotides, the CDR3 is TGTGCCAGCAGCTTATCCCTAGCGGGGGGACAAGAGACCCAGTACTTC. The J gene is TRBJ2-5, the V gene TRBV7-7; 11 bases map to TRBD2. Per the germline V gene, CDR1 is SSHAT and CDR2 is FNYEAQ (reference sequence). The CDR3 runs 16 residues. V shed 2 bases, J shed 2 bases, and the junction held 4 bases outside the gene matches. The whole variable domain, remainder taken from reference TRBV7-7 and TRBJ2-5, is GAGVSQSPRYKVTKRGQDVTLRCDPISSHATLYWYQQALGQGPEFLTYFNYEAQPDKSGLPSDRFSAERPEGSISTLTIQRTEQRDSAMYRCASSLSLAGGQETQYFGPGTRLLVL.

The CDR3 DNA reads as TGCGCCACCCCTGACCGGGACAGGGTAAAAGGGAGTGAGCAGTTCTTC. It is translated as CATPDRDRVKGSEQFF. V is TRBV10-1 and J is TRBJ2-1, with TRBD1 matching 9 bases. CDR1 and CDR2 from the germline V gene are WNHNN and SYGVQD (reference sequence). This CDR3 contains 16 residues. The J segment lost 9 bases and the V segment lost 10 bases, leaving 19 bases of the junction unmatched.

This clone was seen just once. The gene calls are TRBV6-2 or TRBV6-3 and TRBJ1-2; no clear D. V gave up 2 bases and J gave up 8 bases, with 9 bases separating them. The CDR3 runs 12 residues. Looked up from germline, CDR1 is MNHEY and CDR2 is SVGEGT. Here the CDR3 reads CASSYASRGYTF. The CDR3, as DNA: TGTGCCAGCAGTTACGCGTCCCGGGGCTACACCTTC.

The count of this clone is one. The rearrangement joins TRBV29-1 to TRBJ2-5, with TRBD1 identical over 10 bases. CDR1 is SQVTM and CDR2 is ANQGSEA in the germline V gene. CDR3 size: 15 residues. The V and J ends lost 5 bases and 5 bases, in that order; junction bases with no gene match: 11. The CDR3 region is CSVSNGQGVGETQYF. The DNA of the CDR3 is TGCAGCGTTTCAAACGGACAGGGGGTAGGGGAGACCCAGTACTTC.

CDR3 sequence (DNA): TGCAGCGTTGAGCTCCCGAACGACCCCCAGGCCGAGCAGTACTTC. Encoded protein: CSVELPNDPQAEQYF. The V gene is TRBV29-1, the J gene TRBJ2-7; D gene unclear. The ends were cut back, 3 bases at V and 6 bases at J, with 21 bases in the middle. Per germline, CDR1 SQVTM and CDR2 ANQGSEA. The CDR3 is 15 amino acids.

This chain connects TRBV9 to TRBJ2-7, with D maybe TRBD1 (5 bases). V dropped 0 bases and J dropped 3 bases, with 10 bases sitting between them. The germline V gene encodes CDR1 SGDLS and CDR2 YYNGEE. CDR3 length: 14 amino acids. The CDR3 spells CASSVDPGNYEQYF. In DNA form, the CDR3 reads TGTGCCAGCAGCGTAGATCCAGGGAACTACGAGCAGTACTTC.

The chain has TRBV4-1 and TRBJ2-3, with 8 bases aligning to TRBD1. J lost 2 bases, V lost 0 bases, and 4 bases had no gene match. Germline V gives CDR1 MGHRA, CDR2 YSYEKL. The CDR3 length is 16 residues. The CDR3 DNA follows: TGCGCCAGCAGCCAAGAAGGACAGGGTAACACAGATACGCAGTATTTT. Protein product: CASSQEGQGNTDTQYF.